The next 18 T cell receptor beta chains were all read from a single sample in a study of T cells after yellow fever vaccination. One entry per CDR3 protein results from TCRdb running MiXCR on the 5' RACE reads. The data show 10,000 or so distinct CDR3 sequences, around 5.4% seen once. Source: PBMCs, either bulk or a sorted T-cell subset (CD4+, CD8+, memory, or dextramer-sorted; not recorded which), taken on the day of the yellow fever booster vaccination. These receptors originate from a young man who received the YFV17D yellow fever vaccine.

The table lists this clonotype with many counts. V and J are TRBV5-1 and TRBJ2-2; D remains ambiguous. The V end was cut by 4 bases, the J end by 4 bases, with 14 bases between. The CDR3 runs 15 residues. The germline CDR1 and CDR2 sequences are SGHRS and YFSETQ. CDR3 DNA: TGCGCCAGCAGCCCATCCGGGCAGACCACCGGGGAGCTGTTTTTT. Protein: CASSPSGQTTGELFF.

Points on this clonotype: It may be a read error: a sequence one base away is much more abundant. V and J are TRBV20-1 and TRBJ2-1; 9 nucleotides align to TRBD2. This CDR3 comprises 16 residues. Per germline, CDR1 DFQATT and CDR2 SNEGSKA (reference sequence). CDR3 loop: CCARTSLAGIYDEQFF. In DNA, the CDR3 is TGCTGTGCTAGGACGAGTCTAGCGGGGATCTACGATGAGCAGTTCTTC.

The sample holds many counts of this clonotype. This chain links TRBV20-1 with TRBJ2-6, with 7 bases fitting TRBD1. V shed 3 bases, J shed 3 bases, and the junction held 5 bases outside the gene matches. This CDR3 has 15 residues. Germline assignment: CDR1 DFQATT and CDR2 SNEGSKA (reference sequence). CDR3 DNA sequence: TGCAGTGCTAGGATAGGGGGCAATGGGGCCAACGTCCTGACTTTC. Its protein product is CSARIGGNGANVLTF.

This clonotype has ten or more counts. CDR3 residues: CASSEGRTVADTQYF. CDR3 DNA: TGTGCCAGCAGTGAGGGTAGGACAGTTGCAGATACGCAGTATTTT. The genes are TRBV2 and TRBJ2-3; maybe TRBD1 (6 bases). Germline V gene sequence: CDR1 SNHLY, CDR2 FYNNEI. V was shortened by 3 bases and J by 4 bases, with 14 bases between the two germline ends. The CDR3 covers 15 residues.

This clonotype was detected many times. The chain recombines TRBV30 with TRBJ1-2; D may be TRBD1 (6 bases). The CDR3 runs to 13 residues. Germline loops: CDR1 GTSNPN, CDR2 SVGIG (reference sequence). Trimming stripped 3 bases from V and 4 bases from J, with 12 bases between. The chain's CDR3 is CAWRLQGVYGYTF. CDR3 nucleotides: TGTGCCTGGAGGCTACAGGGTGTCTATGGCTACACCTTC.

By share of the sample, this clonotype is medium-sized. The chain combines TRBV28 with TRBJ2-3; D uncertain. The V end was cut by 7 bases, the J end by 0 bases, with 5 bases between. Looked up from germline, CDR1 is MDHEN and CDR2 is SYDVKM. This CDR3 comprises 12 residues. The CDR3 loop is CASMGSTDTQYF. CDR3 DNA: TGTGCCAGCATGGGTAGCACAGATACGCAGTATTTT. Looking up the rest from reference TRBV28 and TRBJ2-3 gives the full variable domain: DVKVTQSSRYLVKRTGEKVFLECVQDMDHENMFWYRQDPGLGLRLIYFSYDVKMKEKGDIPEGYSVSREKKERFSLILESASTNQTSMYLCASMGSTDTQYFGPGTRLTVL.

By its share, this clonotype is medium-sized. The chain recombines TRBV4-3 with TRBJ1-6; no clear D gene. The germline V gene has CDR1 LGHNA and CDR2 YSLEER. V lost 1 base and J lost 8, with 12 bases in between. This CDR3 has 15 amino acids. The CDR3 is CASSQGALKHSPLHF. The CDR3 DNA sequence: TGCGCCAGCAGCCAAGGAGCCCTTAAGCATTCACCCCTCCACTTT.

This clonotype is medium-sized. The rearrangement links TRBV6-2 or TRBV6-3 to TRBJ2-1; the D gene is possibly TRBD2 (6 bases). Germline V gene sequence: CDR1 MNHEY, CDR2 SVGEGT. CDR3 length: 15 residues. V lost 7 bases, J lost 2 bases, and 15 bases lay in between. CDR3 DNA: TGTGCCAGCATGCGGGGCGGGACTGCCTACAATGAGCAGTTCTTC. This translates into CASMRGGTAYNEQFF.

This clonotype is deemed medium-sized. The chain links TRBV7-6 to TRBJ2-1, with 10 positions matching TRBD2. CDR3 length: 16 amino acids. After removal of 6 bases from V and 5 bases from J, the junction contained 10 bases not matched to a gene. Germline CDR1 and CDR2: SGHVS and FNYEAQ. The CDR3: CASSRRTSGTNNEQFF. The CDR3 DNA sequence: TGTGCCAGCAGTCGACGGACTAGCGGAACGAACAATGAGCAGTTCTTC.

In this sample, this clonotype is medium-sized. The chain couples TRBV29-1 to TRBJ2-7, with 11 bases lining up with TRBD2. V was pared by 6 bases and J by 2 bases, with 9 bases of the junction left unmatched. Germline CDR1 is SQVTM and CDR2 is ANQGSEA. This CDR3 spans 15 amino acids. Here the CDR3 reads CSVKSSGRGTYEQYF. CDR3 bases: TGCAGCGTGAAGAGTAGCGGGAGGGGAACCTACGAGCAGTACTTC.

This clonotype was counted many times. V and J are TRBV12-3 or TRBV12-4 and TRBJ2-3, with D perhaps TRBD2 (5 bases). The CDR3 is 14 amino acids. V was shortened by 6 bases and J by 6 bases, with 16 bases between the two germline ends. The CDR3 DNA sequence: TGTGCCAGCAGCTTACCCCAGCTAGCTGATACGCAGTATTTT. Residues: CASSLPQLADTQYF.

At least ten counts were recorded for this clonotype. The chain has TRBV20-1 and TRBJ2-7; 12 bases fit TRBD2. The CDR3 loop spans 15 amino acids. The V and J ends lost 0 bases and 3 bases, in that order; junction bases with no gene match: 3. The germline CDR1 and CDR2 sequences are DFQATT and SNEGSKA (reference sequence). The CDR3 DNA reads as TGCAGTGCTAGAGACCGGGGACTAGCGGGCTACGAGCAGTACTTC. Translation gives CSARDRGLAGYEQYF.

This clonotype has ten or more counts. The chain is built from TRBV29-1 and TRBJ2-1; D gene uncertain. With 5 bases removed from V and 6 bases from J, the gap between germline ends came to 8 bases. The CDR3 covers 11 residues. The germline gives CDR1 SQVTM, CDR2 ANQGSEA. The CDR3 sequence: CSVIESNEQFF. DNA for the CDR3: TGCAGCGTTATTGAATCCAATGAGCAGTTCTTC.

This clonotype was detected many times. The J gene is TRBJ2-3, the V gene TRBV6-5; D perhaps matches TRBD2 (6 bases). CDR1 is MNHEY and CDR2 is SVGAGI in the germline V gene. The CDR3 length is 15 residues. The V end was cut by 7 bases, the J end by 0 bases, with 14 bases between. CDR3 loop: CASTRVGGSTDTQYF. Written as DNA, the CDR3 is TGTGCCAGCACGCGTGTGGGAGGCAGCACAGATACGCAGTATTTT.

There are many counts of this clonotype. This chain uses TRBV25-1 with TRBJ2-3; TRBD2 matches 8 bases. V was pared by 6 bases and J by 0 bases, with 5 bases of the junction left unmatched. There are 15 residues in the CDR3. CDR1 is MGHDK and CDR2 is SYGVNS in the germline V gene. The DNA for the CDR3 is TGTGCCAGCAGACCCGGGACTAGGAGCACAGATACGCAGTATTTT. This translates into CASRPGTRSTDTQYF.

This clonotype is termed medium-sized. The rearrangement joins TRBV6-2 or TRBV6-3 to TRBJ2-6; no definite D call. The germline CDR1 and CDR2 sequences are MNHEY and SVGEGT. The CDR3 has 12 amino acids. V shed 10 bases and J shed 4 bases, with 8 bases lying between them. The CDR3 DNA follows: TGTGCCACCACTACCGGGGCCAACGTCCTGACTTTC. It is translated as CATTTGANVLTF.

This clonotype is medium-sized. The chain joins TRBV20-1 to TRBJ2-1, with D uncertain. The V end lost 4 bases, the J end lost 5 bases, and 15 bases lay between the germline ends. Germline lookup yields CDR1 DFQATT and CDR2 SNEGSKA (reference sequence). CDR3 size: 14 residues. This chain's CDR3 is CSAMIGRIDNEQFF. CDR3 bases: TGCAGTGCTATGATAGGACGGATCGACAATGAGCAGTTCTTC.

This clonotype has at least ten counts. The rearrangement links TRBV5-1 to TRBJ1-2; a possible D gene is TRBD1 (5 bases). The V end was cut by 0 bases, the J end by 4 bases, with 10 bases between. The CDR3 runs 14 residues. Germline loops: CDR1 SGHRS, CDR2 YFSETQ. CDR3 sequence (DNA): TGCGCCAGCAGCTTGGGTGACAGCGGCTATGGCTACACCTTC. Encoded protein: CASSLGDSGYGYTF.